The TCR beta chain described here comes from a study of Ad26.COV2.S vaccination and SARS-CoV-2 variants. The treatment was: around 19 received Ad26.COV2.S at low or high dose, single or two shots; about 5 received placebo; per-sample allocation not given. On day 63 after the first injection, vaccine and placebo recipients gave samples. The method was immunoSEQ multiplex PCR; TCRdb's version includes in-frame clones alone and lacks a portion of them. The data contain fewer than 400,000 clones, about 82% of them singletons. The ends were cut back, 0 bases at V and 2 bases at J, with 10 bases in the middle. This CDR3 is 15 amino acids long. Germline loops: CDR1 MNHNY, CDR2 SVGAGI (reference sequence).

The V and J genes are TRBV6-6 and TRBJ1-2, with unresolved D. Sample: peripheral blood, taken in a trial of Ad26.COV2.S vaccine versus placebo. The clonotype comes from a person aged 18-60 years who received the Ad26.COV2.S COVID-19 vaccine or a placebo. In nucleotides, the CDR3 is TGTGCCAGCAGTTACTCAGGCAGGCCCAACTATGGCTACACCTTC. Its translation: CASSYSGRPNYGYTF.